This T cell receptor (beta chain) came from a study of regulatory T cells in long-lasting Graves disease. In building TCR beta libraries, iRepertoire HTBI primers were used together with Arm-PCR of CDR3 regions. MiXCR was run by TCRdb on the multiplex PCR reads, yielding one entry per CDR3 protein. The repertoire holds 400,000 to 500,000 distinct CDR3 sequences, with less than 20% as singletons. Time point described: newly diagnosed GD, antithyroid drugs for less than 3 months. RNA isolated from PBMCs was used to make the TCR library. CDR3 length: 14 residues. Germline-derived CDR1 and CDR2 are GTSNPN and SVGIG (reference sequence). V lost 4 bases to trimming and J lost 7 bases, with 16 bases between them. These records were also assigned to another study, of T cells in Graves' hyperthyroidism and ophthalmopathy. Turning to that study: Uncontrolled infection, other autoimmune disease, pregnancy or lactation led to exclusion.

The clonotype comes from a woman between 18 and 30 years old with Graves disease. This rearrangement joins TRBV30 to TRBJ1-4; possibly TRBD1 for D (5 bases). The source material was peripheral blood mononuclear cells (PBMCs), sampled at new diagnosis, from a patient treated with antithyroid drugs. The CDR3 nucleotides are TGTGCCTGGACTCCAGGGCAGGGTACTGAAAAACTGTTTTTT. The encoded protein is CAWTPGQGTEKLFF.